The source of this TCR beta chain is a study of blood T cell repertoires in COVID-19. Turning to the study itself: The samples span acute and convalescent COVID-19 from the United States, Italy and Spain. From T cells, B-cell-depleted T cells, or PBMCs came the material, which was cDNA or gDNA.

Original handling: Reference gene primer amplification gave estimated nucleated cell counts. Profiling relied on immunoSEQ multiplex PCR, and the TCRdb table lists in-frame clones only, not all of them. D and trimming were read from the DNA, whereas the V and J calls and clone size are those reported in that table. In the table there are about 240,000 clones, roughly 80% of which are singletons. CDR1 is SGHTA and CDR2 is FQGNSA in the germline V gene. CDR3 length equals 17 residues. V gave up 2 bases and J gave up 5 bases; unmatched junction bases: 9. This rearrangement joins TRBV7-2 to TRBJ2-5, with 12 bases identical to TRBD2. The sequence was obtained from a woman aged 55-70 years with active or convalescent COVID-19. Sequences were obtained from peripheral blood. The CDR3 DNA is TGTGCCAGCAGCTTAAGCCCGAGGCTAGCGGGGGGGGAGACCCAGTACTTC. This translates into CASSLSPRLAGGETQYF.